The source of this T cell receptor (beta chain) is a study of glioma-infiltrating T cells after dendritic cell vaccination. Amplification used 60 V beta primers and 13 J beta primers. Assay: immunoSEQ multiplex PCR; the TCRdb copy retains only in-frame clones and omits some. This table has under 30,000 clones, approximately 89% appearing once. A note on this clone: Its antigen remains unidentified.

Time point noted: after dendritic cell vaccination, including at tumor progression/relapse. Blood PBMC samples: pre-vaccination, two weeks post third vaccination, and at tumor progression. With 1 base removed from V and 7 bases from J, the gap between germline ends came to 14 bases. The CDR3 runs 15 residues. CDR1 is SGHRS, CDR2 YFSETQ, per germline. Study results and caveats: No direct clonality-survival link was found; a diverse polyclonal response may matter.

The V gene is TRBV5-1, the J gene TRBJ1-4, with D possibly being TRBD1 (6 bases). The specimen was blood, collected after dendritic cell vaccination. This sequence originates from a human donor with glioblastoma. The DNA of the CDR3 is TGCGCCAGCAGCTTGTCGCAGGGAGGGGGTGAAAAACTGTTTTTT. It specifies CASSLSQGGGEKLFF. Full variable domain (remainder filled in from reference TRBV5-1 and TRBJ1-4): KAGVTQTPRYLIKTRGQQVTLSCSPISGHRSVSWYQQTPGQGLQFLFEYFSETQRNKGNFPGRFSGRQFSNSRSEMNVSTLELGDSALYLCASSLSQGGGEKLFFGSGTQLSVL.